This T cell receptor beta chain was identified during a study of identical twins. V was shortened by 0 bases and J by 5 bases, with 14 bases between the two germline ends. Germline CDR1 reads MGHRA; CDR2 reads YSYEKL. This CDR3 has 15 residues. Study outcomes and limitations: Beta out-of-frame sequences showed weaker excess twin sharing.

For this clonotype: Its antigen is as yet unknown.

TCRdb itself ran the 5' RACE reads through MiXCR, one entry per CDR3 protein. The sample consists of roughly 350,000 distinct CDR3 sequences, 9% to 15% of them appearing once. A further study also used this sample, focusing on yellow fever vaccine responses in identical twins.

This receptor was taken from a young woman in good health. The sample comprised CD8+ T cells sorted from blood. The V call is TRBV4-1, the J call TRBJ2-7, with D perhaps assigned TRBD1 or TRBD2 (5 bases each). The CDR3 bases are TGCGCCAGCAGCCAAGATCTTCCAGGGACGGACGAGCAGTACTTC. Protein: CASSQDLPGTDEQYF.